This T cell receptor (beta chain) was identified in a study of blood T cells in healthy people across ages. The CDR3 covers 17 residues. Germline-derived CDR1 and CDR2 are SNHLY and FYNNEI. Trimming removed 3 bases from V and 4 bases from J, with 22 bases in between. Through a sample-barcoded 5' primer and a J-beta primer mix, a second PCR was run for roughly 7 to 11 cycles. MiXCR, run by TCRdb on the 5' RACE reads, gives a single entry per CDR3 protein. The sample lists 700,000 to 850,000 distinct CDR3 sequences, about 34% occurring once. This sequence joins TRBV2 and TRBJ2-7; the D is unclear. The receptor's source is a young man in good health. The sequencing sample was made of blood. The chain's CDR3 is CASSDPGFGTSRYEQYF. The CDR3 DNA sequence: TGTGCCAGCAGTGATCCCGGGTTCGGAACCTCGAGATACGAGCAGTACTTC.